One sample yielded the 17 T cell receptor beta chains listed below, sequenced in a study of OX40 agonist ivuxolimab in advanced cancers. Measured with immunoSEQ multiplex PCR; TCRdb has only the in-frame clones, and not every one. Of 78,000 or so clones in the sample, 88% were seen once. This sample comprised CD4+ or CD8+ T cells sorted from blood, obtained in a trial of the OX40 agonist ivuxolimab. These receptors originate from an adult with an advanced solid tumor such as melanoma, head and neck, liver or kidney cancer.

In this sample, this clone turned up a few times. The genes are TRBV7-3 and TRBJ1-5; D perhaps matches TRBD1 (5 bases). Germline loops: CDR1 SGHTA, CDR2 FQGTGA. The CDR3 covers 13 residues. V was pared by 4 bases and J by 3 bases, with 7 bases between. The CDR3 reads CASSWDANQPQHF. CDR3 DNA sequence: TGTGCCAGCAGCTGGGACGCCAATCAGCCCCAGCATTTT.

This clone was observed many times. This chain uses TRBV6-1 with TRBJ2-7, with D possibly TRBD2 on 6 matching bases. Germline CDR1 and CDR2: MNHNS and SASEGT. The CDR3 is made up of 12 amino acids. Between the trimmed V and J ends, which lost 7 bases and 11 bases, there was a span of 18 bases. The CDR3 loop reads CASTQVGTSEYF. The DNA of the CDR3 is TGTGCCAGCACCCAGGTGGGGACTTCGGAGTACTTC.

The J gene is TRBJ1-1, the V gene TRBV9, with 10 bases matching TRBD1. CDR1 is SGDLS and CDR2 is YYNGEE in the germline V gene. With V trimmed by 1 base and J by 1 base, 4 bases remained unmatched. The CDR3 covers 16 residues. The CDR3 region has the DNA TGTGCCAGCAGCGTATATGGGGACAGGGGGAACACTGAAGCTTTCTTT. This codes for CASSVYGDRGNTEAFF.

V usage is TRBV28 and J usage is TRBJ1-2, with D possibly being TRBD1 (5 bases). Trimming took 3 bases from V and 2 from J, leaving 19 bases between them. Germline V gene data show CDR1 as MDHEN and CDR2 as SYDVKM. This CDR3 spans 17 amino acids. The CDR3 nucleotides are TGTGCCAGCAGTTTTCTGGGGCAGCCTGCCCTCAACTATGGCTACACCTTC. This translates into CASSFLGQPALNYGYTF.

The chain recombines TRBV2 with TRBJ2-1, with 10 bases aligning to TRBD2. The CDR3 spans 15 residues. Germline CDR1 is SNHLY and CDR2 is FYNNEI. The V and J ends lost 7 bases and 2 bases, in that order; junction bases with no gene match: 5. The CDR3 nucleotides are TGTGCCAGCACTGGAGCGGGAGGGGCCTACAATGAGCAGTTCTTC. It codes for CASTGAGGAYNEQFF.

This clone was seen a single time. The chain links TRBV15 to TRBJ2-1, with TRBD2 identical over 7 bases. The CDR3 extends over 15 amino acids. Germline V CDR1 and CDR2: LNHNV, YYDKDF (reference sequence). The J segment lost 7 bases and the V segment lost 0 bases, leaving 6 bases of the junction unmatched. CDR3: CATSREWTSANEQFF. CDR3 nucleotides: TGTGCCACCAGCAGAGAATGGACTAGTGCGAATGAGCAGTTCTTC. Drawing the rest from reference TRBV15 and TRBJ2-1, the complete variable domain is DAMVIQNPRYQVTQFGKPVTLSCSQTLNHNVMYWYQQKSSQAPKLLFHYYDKDFNNEADTPDNFQSRRPNTSFCFLDIRSPGLGDTAMYLCATSREWTSANEQFFGPGTRLTVL.

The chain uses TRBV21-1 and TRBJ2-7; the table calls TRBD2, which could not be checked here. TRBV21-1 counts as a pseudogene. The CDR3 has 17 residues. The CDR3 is CASSKEAFRTAGYEQYF. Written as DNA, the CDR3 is TGTGCCAGCAGCAAAGAGGCTTTCCGGACGGCGGGCTACGAGCAGTACTTC.

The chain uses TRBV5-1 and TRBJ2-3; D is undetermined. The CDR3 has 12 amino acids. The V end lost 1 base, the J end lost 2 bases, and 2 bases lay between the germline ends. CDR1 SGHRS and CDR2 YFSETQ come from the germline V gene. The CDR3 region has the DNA TGCGCCAGCAGCTTGCCCACAGATACGCAGTATTTT. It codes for CASSLPTDTQYF. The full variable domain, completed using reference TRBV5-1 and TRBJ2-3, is KAGVTQTPRYLIKTRGQQVTLSCSPISGHRSVSWYQQTPGQGLQFLFEYFSETQRNKGNFPGRFSGRQFSNSRSEMNVSTLELGDSALYLCASSLPTDTQYFGPGTRLTVL.

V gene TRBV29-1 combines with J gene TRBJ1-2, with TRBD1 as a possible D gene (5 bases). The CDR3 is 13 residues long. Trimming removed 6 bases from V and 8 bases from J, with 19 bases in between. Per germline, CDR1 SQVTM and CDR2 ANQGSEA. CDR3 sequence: CSVGDAFGGGYTF. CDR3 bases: TGCAGCGTGGGGGACGCATTTGGCGGGGGCTACACCTTC.

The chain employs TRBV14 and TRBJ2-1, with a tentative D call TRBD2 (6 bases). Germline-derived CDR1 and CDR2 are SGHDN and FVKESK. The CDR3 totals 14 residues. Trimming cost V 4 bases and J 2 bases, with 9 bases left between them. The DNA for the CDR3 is TGTGCCAGCAGCCTGGCGGGAACCTACAATGAGCAGTTCTTC. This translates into CASSLAGTYNEQFF.

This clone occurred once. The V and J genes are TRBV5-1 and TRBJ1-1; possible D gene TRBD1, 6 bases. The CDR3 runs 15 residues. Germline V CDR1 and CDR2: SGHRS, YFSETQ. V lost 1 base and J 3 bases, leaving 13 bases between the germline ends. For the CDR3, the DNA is TGCGCCAGCAGCTTGACAGGGACATTTTACACTGAAGCTTTCTTT. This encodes CASSLTGTFYTEAFF.

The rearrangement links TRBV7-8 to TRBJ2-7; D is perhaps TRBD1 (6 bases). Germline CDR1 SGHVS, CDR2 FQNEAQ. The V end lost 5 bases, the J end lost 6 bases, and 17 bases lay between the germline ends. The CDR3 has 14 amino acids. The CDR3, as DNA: TGTGCCAGCAGCCGCGAAAGGACAGTTCGCGAGCAGTACTTC. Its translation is CASSRERTVREQYF. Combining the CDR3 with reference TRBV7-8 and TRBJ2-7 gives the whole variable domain GAGVSQSPRYKVAKRGQDVALRCDPISGHVSLFWYQQALGQGPEFLTYFQNEAQLDKSGLPSDRFFAERPEGSVSTLKIQRTQQEDSAVYLCASSRERTVREQYFGPGTRLTVT.

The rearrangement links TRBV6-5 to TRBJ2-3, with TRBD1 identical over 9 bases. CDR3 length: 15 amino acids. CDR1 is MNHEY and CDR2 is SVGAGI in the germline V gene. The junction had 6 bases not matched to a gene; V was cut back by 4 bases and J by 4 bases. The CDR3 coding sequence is TGTGCCAGCAGTTCCTTGGGACAGGGAGCAGATACGCAGTATTTT. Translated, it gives CASSSLGQGADTQYF.

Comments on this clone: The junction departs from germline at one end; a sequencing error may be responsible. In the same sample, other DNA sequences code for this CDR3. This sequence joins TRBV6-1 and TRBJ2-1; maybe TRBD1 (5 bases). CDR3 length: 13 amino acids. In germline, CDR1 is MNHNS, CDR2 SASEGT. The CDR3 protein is CASRPTDYNEQFF. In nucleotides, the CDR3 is TGTGCTAGCAGACCGACAGATTACAATGAGCAGTTCTTC.

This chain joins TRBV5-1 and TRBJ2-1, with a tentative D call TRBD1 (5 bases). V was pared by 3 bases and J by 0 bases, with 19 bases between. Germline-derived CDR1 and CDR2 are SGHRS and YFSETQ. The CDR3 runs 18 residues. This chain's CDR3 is CASSWTLKTQSSYNEQFF. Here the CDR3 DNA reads TGCGCCAGCAGCTGGACATTAAAGACTCAGAGCTCCTACAATGAGCAGTTCTTC.

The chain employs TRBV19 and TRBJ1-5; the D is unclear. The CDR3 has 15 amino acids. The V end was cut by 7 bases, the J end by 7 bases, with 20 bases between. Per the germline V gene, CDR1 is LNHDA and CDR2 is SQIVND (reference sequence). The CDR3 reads CASKLDGPARQPQHF. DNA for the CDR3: TGTGCCAGTAAGCTGGACGGGCCTGCGCGACAGCCCCAGCATTTT.

The DNA of the CDR3 is TGTGCCAGCAGCCGGGACACCGGCCGGGTGCAGTACTTC. Translation: CASSRDTGRVQYF. V and J are TRBV6-6 and TRBJ2-7; weak D call: TRBD1 (6 bases). V was cut by 6 bases and J by 9 bases, with 18 bases left in between. Germline V gene lookup returns CDR1 MNHNY and CDR2 SVGAGI (reference sequence). The CDR3 covers 13 residues.